These 4 T cell receptor beta chains originate from one sample sequenced in a study of shared clonotypes between healthy human individuals. Profiled with immunoSEQ multiplex PCR; TCRdb holds only in-frame clones, not every one. The sample shows about 1 million clones, roughly 80% of them seen only once. The sequenced sample consisted of memory CD4+ T cells sorted from blood. The subset was: CD45RA-negative fraction. The receptors come from a man between 18 and 29 years old in good health.

V usage is TRBV2 and J usage is TRBJ2-5; 9 bases fit TRBD1. The DNA end is more similar to TRBJ2-7, so the J call may be wrong. The CDR3 has 15 residues. Germline-derived CDR1 and CDR2 are SNHLY and FYNNEI. DNA of the CDR3: TGTGCCAGCGGCCACGGGACAGGGCTCTCCTACGAGCAGTACTTC. Protein: CASGHGTGLSYEQYF.

This clone has only one observation. This chain joins TRBV9 and TRBJ2-2, with 10 nucleotides matching TRBD1. This CDR3 comprises 18 residues. J gave up 1 base and V 4 bases, and 10 bases lay outside the gene matches. The germline V gene encodes CDR1 SGDLS and CDR2 YYNGEE. This CDR3 is CASSPRTGGSMNTGELFF. The CDR3 bases are TGTGCCAGCAGCCCCCGGACAGGGGGGTCCATGAACACCGGGGAGCTGTTTTTT.

The rearrangement uses TRBV30 and TRBJ2-7, with D possibly TRBD2 on 6 matching bases. The CDR3 covers 14 residues. Germline V gene lookup returns CDR1 GTSNPN and CDR2 SVGIG (reference sequence). V lost 5 bases and J 0 bases, leaving 14 bases between the germline ends. This CDR3 reads CAWLRGPPSYEQYF. As DNA, the CDR3 is TGTGCCTGGTTGCGGGGACCCCCCTCCTACGAGCAGTACTTC.

The V gene is TRBV25-1, the J gene TRBJ1-1; the D gene is possibly TRBD1 (6 bases). V was trimmed by 2 bases and J by 3 bases, leaving 13 bases between them. Per germline, CDR1 MGHDK and CDR2 SYGVNS. This CDR3 has 15 residues. CDR3 region: CASSEARGQHTEAFF. For the CDR3, the DNA is TGTGCCAGCAGTGAAGCCAGGGGTCAGCACACTGAAGCTTTCTTT.